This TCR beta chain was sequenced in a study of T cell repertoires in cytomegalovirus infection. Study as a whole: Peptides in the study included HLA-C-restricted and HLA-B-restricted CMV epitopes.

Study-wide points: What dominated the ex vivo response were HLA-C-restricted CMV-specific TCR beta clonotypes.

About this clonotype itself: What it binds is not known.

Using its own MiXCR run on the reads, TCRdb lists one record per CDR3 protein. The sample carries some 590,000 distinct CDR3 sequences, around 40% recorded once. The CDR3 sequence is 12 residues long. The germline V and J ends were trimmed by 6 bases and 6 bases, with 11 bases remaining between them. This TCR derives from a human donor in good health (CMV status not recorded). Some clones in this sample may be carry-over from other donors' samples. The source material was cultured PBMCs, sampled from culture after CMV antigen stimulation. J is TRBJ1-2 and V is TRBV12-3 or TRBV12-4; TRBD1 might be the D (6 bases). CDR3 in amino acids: CASSRGPNGYTF. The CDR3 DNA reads TGTGCCAGCAGCCGGGGGCCAAATGGCTACACCTTC.